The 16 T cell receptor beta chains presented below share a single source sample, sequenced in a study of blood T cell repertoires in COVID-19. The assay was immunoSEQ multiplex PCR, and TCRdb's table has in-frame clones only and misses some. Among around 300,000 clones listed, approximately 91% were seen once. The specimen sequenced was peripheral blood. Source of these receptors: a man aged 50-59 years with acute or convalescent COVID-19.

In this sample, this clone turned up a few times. CDR3 loop: CASSLRLGGTQHF. CDR3 sequence (DNA): TGTGCCAGCAGCTTAAGACTTGGGGGGACCCAGCATTTT. The genes are TRBV11-2 and TRBJ1-5; tentatively, D is TRBD1 (5 bases). Trimming shortened V by 2 bases and J by 11 bases, and 13 bases separated the two germline ends. Germline V gene lookup returns CDR1 SGHAT and CDR2 FQNNGV. This CDR3 contains 13 residues.

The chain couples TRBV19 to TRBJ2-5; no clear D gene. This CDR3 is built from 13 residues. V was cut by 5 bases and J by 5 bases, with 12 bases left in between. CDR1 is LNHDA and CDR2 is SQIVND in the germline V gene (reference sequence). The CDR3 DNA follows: TGTGCCAGTAGTCCGGGTGCACGGGAGACCCAGTACTTC. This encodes CASSPGARETQYF.

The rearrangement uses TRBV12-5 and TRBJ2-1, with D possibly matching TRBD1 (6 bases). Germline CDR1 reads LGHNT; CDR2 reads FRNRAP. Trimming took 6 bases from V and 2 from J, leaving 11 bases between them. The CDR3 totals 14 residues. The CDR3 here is CASGGTPTYNEQFF. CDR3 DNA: TGTGCTAGTGGGGGGACACCAACCTACAATGAGCAGTTCTTC.

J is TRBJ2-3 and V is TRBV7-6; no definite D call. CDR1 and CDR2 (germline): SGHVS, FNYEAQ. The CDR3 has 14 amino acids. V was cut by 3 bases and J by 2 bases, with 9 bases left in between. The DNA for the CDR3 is TGTGCCAGCAGCTTTTCACAGTTCACAGATACGCAGTATTTT. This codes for CASSFSQFTDTQYF.

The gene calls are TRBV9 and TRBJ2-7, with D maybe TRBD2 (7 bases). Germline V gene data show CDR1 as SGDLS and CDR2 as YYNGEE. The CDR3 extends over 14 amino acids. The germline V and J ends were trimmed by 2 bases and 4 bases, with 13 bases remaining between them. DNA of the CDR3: TGTGCCAGCAGCGTTGGCAGGGGAGGGTACGAGCAGTACTTC. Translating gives CASSVGRGGYEQYF.

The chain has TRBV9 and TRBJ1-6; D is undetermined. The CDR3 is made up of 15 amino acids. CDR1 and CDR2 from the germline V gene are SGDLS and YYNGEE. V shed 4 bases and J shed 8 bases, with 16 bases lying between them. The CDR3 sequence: CASSPAGSRDSPLHF. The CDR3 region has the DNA TGTGCCAGCAGCCCGGCGGGCAGTCGGGATTCACCCCTCCACTTT.

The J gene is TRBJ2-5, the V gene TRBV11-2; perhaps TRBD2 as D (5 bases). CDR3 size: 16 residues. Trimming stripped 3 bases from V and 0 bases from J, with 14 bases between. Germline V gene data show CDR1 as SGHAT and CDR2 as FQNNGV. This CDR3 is CASSFLRGPYQETQYF. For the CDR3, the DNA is TGTGCCAGCAGCTTTTTACGGGGTCCGTACCAAGAGACCCAGTACTTC.

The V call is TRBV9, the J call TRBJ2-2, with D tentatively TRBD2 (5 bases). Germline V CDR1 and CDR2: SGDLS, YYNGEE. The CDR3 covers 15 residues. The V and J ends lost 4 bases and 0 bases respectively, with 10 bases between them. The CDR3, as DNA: TGTGCCAGCAGCCCCGGACTGACGAACACCGGGGAGCTGTTTTTT. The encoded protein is CASSPGLTNTGELFF.

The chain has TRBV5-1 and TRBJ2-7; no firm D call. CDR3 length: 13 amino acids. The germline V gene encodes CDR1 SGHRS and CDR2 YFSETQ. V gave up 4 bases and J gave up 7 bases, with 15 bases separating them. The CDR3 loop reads CASSGIVSREQYF. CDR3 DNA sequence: TGCGCCAGCAGCGGTATAGTATCCCGGGAGCAGTACTTC.

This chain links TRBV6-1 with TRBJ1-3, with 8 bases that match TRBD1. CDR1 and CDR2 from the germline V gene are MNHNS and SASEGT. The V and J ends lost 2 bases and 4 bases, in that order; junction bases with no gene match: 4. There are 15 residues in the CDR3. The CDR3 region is CASSETGGTGNTIYF. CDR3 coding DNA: TGTGCCAGCAGTGAAACAGGGGGAACGGGAAACACCATATATTTT.

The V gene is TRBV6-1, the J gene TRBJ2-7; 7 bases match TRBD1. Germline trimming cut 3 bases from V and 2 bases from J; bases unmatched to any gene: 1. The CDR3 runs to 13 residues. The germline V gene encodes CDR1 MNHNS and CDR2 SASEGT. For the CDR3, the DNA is TGTGCCAGCAGTGAGGGGACAGCCTACGAGCAGTACTTC. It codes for CASSEGTAYEQYF.

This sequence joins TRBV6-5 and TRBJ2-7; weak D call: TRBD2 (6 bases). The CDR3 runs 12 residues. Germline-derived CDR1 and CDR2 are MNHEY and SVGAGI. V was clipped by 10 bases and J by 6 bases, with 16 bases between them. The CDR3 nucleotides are TGTGCCACCCGAGGGGCCGGGGGCGAGCAGTACTTC. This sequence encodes CATRGAGGEQYF.

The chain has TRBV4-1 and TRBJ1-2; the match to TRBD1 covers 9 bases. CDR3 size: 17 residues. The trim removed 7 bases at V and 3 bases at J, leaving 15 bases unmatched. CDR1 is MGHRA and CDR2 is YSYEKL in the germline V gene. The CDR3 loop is CASIPGLRTGGDYGYTF. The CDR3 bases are TGCGCCAGCATCCCCGGGCTCCGTACAGGGGGCGACTATGGCTACACCTTC.

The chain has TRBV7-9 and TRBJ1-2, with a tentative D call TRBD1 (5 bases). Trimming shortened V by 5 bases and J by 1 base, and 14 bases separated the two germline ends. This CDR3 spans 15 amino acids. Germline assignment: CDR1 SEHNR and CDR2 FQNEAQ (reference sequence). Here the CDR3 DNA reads TGTGCCAGCAGCATACGCAGGGTAGATAACTATGGCTACACCTTC. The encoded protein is CASSIRRVDNYGYTF.

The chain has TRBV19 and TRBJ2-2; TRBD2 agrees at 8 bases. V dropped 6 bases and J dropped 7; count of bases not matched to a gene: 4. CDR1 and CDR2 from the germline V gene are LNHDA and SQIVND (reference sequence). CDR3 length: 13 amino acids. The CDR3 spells CASSRGGVGELFF. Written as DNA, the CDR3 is TGTGCCAGTAGCCGGGGGGGCGTCGGGGAGCTGTTTTTT.

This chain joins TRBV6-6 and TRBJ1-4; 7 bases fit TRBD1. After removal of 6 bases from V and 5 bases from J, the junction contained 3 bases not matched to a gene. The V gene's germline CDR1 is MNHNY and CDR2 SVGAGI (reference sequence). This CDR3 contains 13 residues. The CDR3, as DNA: TGTGCCAGCAGGACAGGGTACAATGAAAAACTGTTTTTT. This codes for CASRTGYNEKLFF.